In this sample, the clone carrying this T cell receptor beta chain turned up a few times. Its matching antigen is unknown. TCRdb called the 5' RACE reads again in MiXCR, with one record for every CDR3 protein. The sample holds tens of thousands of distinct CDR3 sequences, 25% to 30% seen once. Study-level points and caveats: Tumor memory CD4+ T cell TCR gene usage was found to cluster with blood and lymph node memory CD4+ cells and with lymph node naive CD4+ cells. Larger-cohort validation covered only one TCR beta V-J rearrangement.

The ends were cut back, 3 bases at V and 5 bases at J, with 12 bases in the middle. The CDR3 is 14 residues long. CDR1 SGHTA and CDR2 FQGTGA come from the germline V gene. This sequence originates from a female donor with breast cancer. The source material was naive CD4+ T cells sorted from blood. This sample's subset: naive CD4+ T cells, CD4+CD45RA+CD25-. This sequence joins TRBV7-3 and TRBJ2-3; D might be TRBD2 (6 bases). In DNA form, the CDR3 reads TGTGCCAGCAGCTTGTCCGGGAGTATAGATACGCAGTATTTT. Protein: CASSLSGSIDTQYF.